Shown below are 17 T cell receptor beta chains from a single sample sequenced in a study of T-cell reconstitution after alpha-beta-depleted transplantation in children. Using unique molecular identifiers, the investigators prepared the TCRbeta library. TCRdb reanalysed the PCR reads using MiXCR and keeps one entry per CDR3 protein. The sample includes 500,000 to 750,000 distinct CDR3 sequences, roughly 27% seen only once; the top ten take approximately 33%. Sample: PBMCs, taken before TCRalphabeta/CD19-depleted stem cell transplant. The receptors shown here come from a boy younger than two with Wiskott-Aldrich syndrome, due to receive a stem cell transplant.

In this sample, this clonotype turned up a few times. V is TRBV12-3 or TRBV12-4 and J is TRBJ1-5; perhaps TRBD1 as D (6 bases). The CDR3 totals 13 residues. Trimming removed 6 bases at V and 5 bases at J, with 11 bases between. The CDR3 spells CASRLGADQPQHF. The DNA of the CDR3 is TGTGCCAGCAGACTGGGGGCGGATCAGCCCCAGCATTTT.

The genes are TRBV12-3 or TRBV12-4 and TRBJ2-4, with D perhaps TRBD1 or TRBD2 (6 bases each). With 5 bases removed from V and 0 bases from J, the gap between germline ends came to 20 bases. The CDR3 loop spans 18 amino acids. CDR3 bases: TGTGCCAGCAGTCCCCGCTTAGGGGGGCACCTAGCCAAAAACATTCAGTACTTC. It specifies CASSPRLGGHLAKNIQYF.

This chain links TRBV28 with TRBJ2-1; a weak D match, TRBD2 (6 bases). Trimming shortened V by 5 bases and J by 5 bases, and 19 bases separated the two germline ends. The CDR3 covers 16 residues. The germline gives CDR1 MDHEN, CDR2 SYDVKM. The CDR3 is CASSRYLGTVHNEQFF. CDR3 DNA sequence: TGTGCCAGCAGTCGCTACTTAGGGACTGTCCACAATGAGCAGTTCTTC.

This clonotype appeared a few times. This chain joins TRBV9 and TRBJ2-7; no firm D call. V was clipped by 0 bases and J by 2 bases, with 15 bases between them. The CDR3 has 16 residues. CDR1 and CDR2 (germline): SGDLS, YYNGEE. The CDR3 loop is CASSVAAGVGTYEQYF. The CDR3 nucleotides read TGTGCCAGCAGCGTAGCGGCAGGAGTGGGCACCTACGAGCAGTACTTC.

The V call is TRBV5-1, the J call TRBJ2-1, with D tentatively TRBD2 (5 bases). The CDR3 has 16 residues. Trimming left V 4 bases short and J 6 bases short, with 20 bases between. Germline CDR1 SGHRS, CDR2 YFSETQ. The CDR3 region is CASSPYLGSGGNEQFF. The CDR3 coding sequence is TGCGCCAGCAGCCCATATCTGGGGAGTGGCGGCAATGAGCAGTTCTTC.

This clonotype occurred a few times. The chain couples TRBV7-8 to TRBJ2-1; TRBD2 matches 13 bases. Germline V gene sequence: CDR1 SGHVS, CDR2 FQNEAQ. Trimming took 4 bases from V and 10 from J; bases not matched to a gene: 10. The CDR3 is made up of 16 amino acids. The CDR3: CASSSKFGLAGEEQFF. In DNA form, the CDR3 reads TGTGCCAGCAGCTCGAAATTTGGACTAGCGGGAGAGGAGCAGTTCTTC.

This clonotype was recorded a few times. The rearrangement uses TRBV12-3 or TRBV12-4 and TRBJ2-1; tentative D call: TRBD1 (5 bases). The CDR3 is made up of 15 amino acids. V was trimmed by 5 bases and J by 0 bases, leaving 11 bases between them. CDR3 DNA sequence: TGTGCCAGCAGTAAGGGGTCCCCCTCCTACAATGAGCAGTTCTTC. Protein: CASSKGSPSYNEQFF.

As for this clonotype: An end of the junction differs from the germline gene, which may be a read error. The chain carries TRBV9 and TRBJ2-7, with 7 positions matching TRBD1. The CDR3 contains 14 residues. Germline CDR1 SGDLS, CDR2 YYNGEE. The CDR3 loop is CASSSRTGSYVQYF. In DNA form, the CDR3 reads TGTGCCAGCAGCTCCCGGACAGGTTCCTACGTGCAGTACTTC. Drawing the rest from reference TRBV9 and TRBJ2-7, the complete variable domain is DSGVTQTPKHLITATGQRVTLRCSPRSGDLSVYWYQQSLDQGLQFLIQYYNGEERAKGNILERFSAQQFPDLHSELNLSSLELGDSALYFCASSSRTGSYVQYFGPGTRLTVT.

This clonotype occurred a few times. The chain recombines TRBV18 with TRBJ1-1; D remains ambiguous. V lost 1 base and J lost 2, with 8 bases in between. The CDR3 has 14 residues. The germline V gene encodes CDR1 KGHSH and CDR2 LQKENI. CDR3 DNA: TGTGCCAGCTCACCACTCCCCAGCAACACTGAAGCTTTCTTT. This sequence encodes CASSPLPSNTEAFF.

This clonotype was recorded many times. The chain combines TRBV3-1 with TRBJ2-7, with D perhaps matching TRBD1 (6 bases). V lost 4 bases and J lost 3, with 16 bases in between. CDR1 is LGHDT and CDR2 is YNNKEL in the germline V gene (reference sequence). This CDR3 is built from 15 residues. The CDR3 here is CASSLNPTGDYEQYF. Written as DNA, the CDR3 is TGTGCCAGCAGCCTAAACCCGACAGGAGACTACGAGCAGTACTTC.

The V gene is TRBV2, the J gene TRBJ2-1; 8 bases match TRBD2. The CDR3 runs 15 residues. The V and J ends lost 7 bases and 2 bases, in that order; junction bases with no gene match: 7. Germline-derived CDR1 and CDR2 are SNHLY and FYNNEI. The CDR3 bases are TGTGCCAGCACTGGCGGCGGGAGGACCTACAATGAGCAGTTCTTC. This translates into CASTGGGRTYNEQFF.

The chain is built from TRBV5-1 and TRBJ2-4; D is tentatively TRBD1 or TRBD2 (5 bases each). V shed 0 bases and J shed 8 bases, with 18 bases lying between them. The CDR3 runs 16 residues. Looked up from germline, CDR1 is SGHRS and CDR2 is YFSETQ. The CDR3: CASSLDIPRLGDIQYF. The CDR3 nucleotides are TGCGCCAGCAGCTTGGACATTCCTCGTCTGGGGGACATTCAGTACTTC.

This clonotype was found a few times. The CDR3 loop is CASSGTSGVNTGELFF. The DNA for the CDR3 is TGTGCCAGCAGCGGGACTAGCGGGGTGAACACCGGGGAGCTGTTTTTT. The chain combines TRBV9 with TRBJ2-2; 12 bases map to TRBD2. With V trimmed by 3 bases and J by 1 base, 1 base remained unmatched. The CDR3 length is 16 residues. CDR1 is SGDLS and CDR2 is YYNGEE in the germline V gene.

This clonotype turned up a few times. V usage is TRBV6-6 and J usage is TRBJ2-5, with TRBD2 matching 8 bases. The CDR3 loop spans 12 amino acids. Germline lookup yields CDR1 MNHNY and CDR2 SVGAGI (reference sequence). The V gene end was trimmed by 7 bases and the J gene end by 3 bases; junction bases not matched to a gene: 1. DNA of the CDR3: TGTGCCAGCAAACTAGCGGAAGAGACCCAGTACTTC. Translating it yields CASKLAEETQYF.

The genes are TRBV13 and TRBJ2-3, with no clear D. Deletions cut 3 bases from V and 4 bases from J, with 8 bases between. The germline CDR1 and CDR2 sequences are PRHDT and FYEKMQ (reference sequence). The CDR3 has 13 residues. The CDR3 spells CASSFPGADTQYF. CDR3 DNA: TGTGCCAGCAGCTTTCCAGGAGCAGATACGCAGTATTTT.

The rearrangement links TRBV4-2 to TRBJ2-1, with 8 nucleotides matching TRBD1. In germline, CDR1 is LGHNA, CDR2 YNFKEQ. V lost 1 base and J lost 0; bases outside the gene matches: 8. The CDR3 covers 18 residues. The CDR3 DNA follows: TGTGCCAGCAGCCAAGTCTCTGGACAGGGTAGCTCCTACAATGAGCAGTTCTTC. Translated: CASSQVSGQGSSYNEQFF.

The rearrangement joins TRBV3-1 to TRBJ1-1; 7 nucleotides match TRBD1. Germline loops: CDR1 LGHDT, CDR2 YNNKEL (reference sequence). V trimming: 2 bases; J trimming: 5 bases; junction bases outside the gene matches: 5. The length of the CDR3 is 14 residues. CDR3 sequence: CASSQRGRETEAFF. The CDR3 nucleotides are TGTGCCAGCAGCCAAAGGGGGCGGGAAACTGAAGCTTTCTTT.